This TCR beta chain is from a study of T cell repertoires in ileal Crohn's disease. Clones were sequenced by immunoSEQ multiplex PCR, and TCRdb holds only the in-frame ones, with some missing. The sample lists approximately 3,800 clones; about 79% were seen once. Findings and caveats of the study: Endoscopic recurrence occurred in every patient whose clonality exceeded 26.8%.

V lost 5 bases and J lost 3; bases outside the gene matches: 8. The CDR3 spans 16 residues. Germline CDR1 SGHRS, CDR2 YFSETQ. Patients were adults with ileal or ileocolonic Crohn's disease needing resection. With respect to this clone: Its antigen is unknown.

The TCR originated in an adult with Crohn's disease. The gene calls are TRBV5-1 and TRBJ2-2; 9 bases match TRBD1. Sample: ileal tissue. The CDR3 here is CASSQSRTGDTGELFF. As DNA, the CDR3 is TGCGCCAGCAGTCAATCTCGGACAGGGGACACCGGGGAGCTGTTTTTT.